Listed below are T cell receptor beta chains from one sample, sequenced in a study of post-analysis software for immune sequencing data. TCRdb called the PCR reads again in MiXCR, with one record for every CDR3 protein. This sample has 350,000 to 500,000 distinct CDR3 sequences, with about 39% found just once. Material for sequencing was blood. The receptor set was obtained from a girl aged 2 to 9 with multiple sclerosis. Both conserved end residues are part of each CDR3. The D gene is left open where the match is weak. Only part of the rows carry a size: once, few, many, or a class if the clone is expanded.

>TRBJ2-7|-|TRBV12-3/TRBV12-4|few
CASRLRARGSYEQYF
TGTGCCAGCAGGCTTAGGGCTAGAGGCTCCTACGAGCAGTACTTC
>TRBJ1-2|-|TRBV10-3|few
CAVKGQSANYGYTF
TGTGCCGTAAAAGGACAGTCGGCTAACTATGGCTACACCTTC
>TRBJ2-4|-|TRBV20-1|few
CSARARTGLAKNIQYF
TGCAGTGCTAGAGCCCGTACAGGGTTAGCCAAAAACATTCAGTACTTC
>TRBJ2-1|TRBD2|TRBV7-3|-
CASSSQPGLDNERFF
TGTGCCAGCAGCTCGCAACCCGGACTAGACAATGAGCGGTTCTTC
>TRBJ2-1|-|TRBV5-4|few
CASSLEGVNGDEQFF
TGTGCCAGCAGCTTGGAGGGCGTCAACGGGGATGAGCAGTTCTTC
>TRBJ1-1|-|TRBV5-1|few
CASSLGLGWNTEAFF
TGCGCCAGCAGCTTGGGCCTAGGGTGGAACACTGAAGCTTTCTTT
>TRBJ2-7|-|TRBV7-8|-
CASSLDRRVGEQYF
TGTGCCAGCAGCTTAGATCGCAGGGTGGGAGAGCAGTACTTC
>TRBJ2-7|-|TRBV20-1|once
CSARGRYSYEQYF
TGCAGTGCCAGGGGCCGTTATTCCTACGAGCAGTACTTC
>TRBJ2-7|TRBD1|TRBV6-6|few
CASSTPLTGGGNEQYF
TGTGCCAGCAGCACGCCCCTCACAGGGGGAGGCAACGAGCAGTACTTC
>TRBJ2-3|TRBD1|TRBV12-5|-
CASGLVTGTGGNLATDTQYF
TGTGCTAGTGGTTTGGTCACCGGGACAGGGGGCAACCTCGCCACAGATACGCAGTATTTT
>TRBJ1-5|-|TRBV7-9|-
CASSLAEYQPQHF
TGTGCCAGCAGCTTAGCTGAGTATCAGCCCCAGCATTTT
>TRBJ2-1|TRBD2|TRBV12-3/TRBV12-4|-
CASSLSSGTYNEQFF
TGTGCCAGCAGTTTGTCTAGCGGCACCTACAATGAGCAGTTCTTC
>TRBJ2-3|TRBD2|TRBV7-2|-
CASSPSGGANGDTQYF
TGTGCCAGCAGCCCGAGCGGGGGGGCAAATGGAGATACGCAGTATTTT
>TRBJ2-5|-|TRBV12-5|-
CASGLVKGDFQETQYF
TGTGCTAGTGGTTTGGTAAAAGGGGACTTCCAAGAGACCCAGTACTTC
>TRBJ1-2|-|TRBV7-9|-
CASSYNSGGYTF
TGTGCCAGCAGCTATAACTCAGGGGGCTACACCTTC
>TRBJ2-7|TRBD2|TRBV28|-
CASKSPSGATYEQYF
TGTGCCAGCAAAAGTCCTAGCGGGGCCACCTACGAGCAGTACTTC
>TRBJ2-7|TRBD2|TRBV4-3|-
CASSQEGGRAQEQYF
TGCGCCAGCAGCCAAGAGGGAGGGAGGGCGCAAGAGCAGTACTTC
>TRBJ1-2|-|TRBV15|few
CATSSSGFYGYTF
TGTGCCACCAGCAGCTCGGGCTTCTATGGCTACACCTTC
>TRBJ2-7|-|TRBV28|-
CASNRASHEQYF
TGTGCCAGCAACAGGGCTTCACACGAGCAGTACTTC
>TRBJ2-7|TRBD2|TRBV14|-
CASSPGLAGALGVYEQYF
TGTGCCAGCAGCCCAGGACTAGCGGGGGCCCTAGGCGTCTACGAGCAGTACTTC
>TRBJ2-1|-|TRBV7-9|-
CASSLGISGSYNEQFF
TGTGCCAGCAGCTTAGGAATTAGCGGCTCCTACAATGAGCAGTTCTTC
>TRBJ2-7|TRBD2|TRBV20-1|-
CSAKRGGLAGGAEQYF
TGCAGTGCCAAAAGAGGCGGACTAGCGGGAGGAGCCGAGCAGTACTTC
>TRBJ2-7|TRBD2|TRBV12-3/TRBV12-4|-
CASSFPSGSSYEQYF
TGTGCCAGCAGTTTCCCTAGCGGGAGCTCCTACGAGCAGTACTTC
>TRBJ2-4|-|TRBV6-6|-
CASSSLRETNIQYF
TGTGCCAGCAGTTCCCTGAGAGAAACGAACATTCAGTACTTC
>TRBJ2-1|-|TRBV30|-
CAWDDTGITNEQFF
TGTGCCTGGGACGACACTGGGATAACAAATGAGCAGTTCTTC
>TRBJ1-1|-|TRBV29-1|few
CSVDRGSEAFF
TGCAGCGTTGATAGGGGATCTGAAGCTTTCTTT
>TRBJ2-1|TRBD2|TRBV20-1|few
CSARALAGGIYNEQFF
TGCAGTGCTAGAGCTCTAGCGGGGGGCATATACAATGAGCAGTTCTTC
>TRBJ1-2|-|TRBV24-1|-
CATSDSKGVWSYGYTF
TGTGCCACCAGTGATTCCAAGGGGGTGTGGTCCTATGGCTACACCTTC
>TRBJ2-7|-|TRBV28|-
CASLQVGKQYF
TGTGCCAGCCTACAGGTCGGCAAGCAGTACTTC
>TRBJ2-1|-|TRBV29-1|-
CSVEGPWPYNEQFF
TGCAGCGTTGAAGGACCCTGGCCCTACAATGAGCAGTTCTTC
>TRBJ2-1|-|TRBV7-3|-
CASSFGTADEQFF
TGTGCCAGCAGCTTTGGGACCGCGGATGAGCAGTTCTTC
>TRBJ2-7|-|TRBV6-5|-
CASSYQGWEQYF
TGTGCCAGCAGTTATCAGGGGTGGGAGCAGTACTTC
>TRBJ2-1|TRBD2|TRBV14|few
CASNPLAGPYNEQFF
TGTGCCAGCAACCCACTAGCGGGTCCATACAATGAGCAGTTCTTC
>TRBJ2-7|TRBD2|TRBV7-3|-
CASSLSGGPNYEQYF
TGTGCCAGCAGCCTTAGCGGGGGCCCAAACTACGAGCAGTACTTT
>TRBJ2-7|-|TRBV28|-
CASSLSAGTGEQYF
TGTGCCAGCAGTTTATCGGCGGGGACTGGCGAGCAGTACTTC
>TRBJ1-6|-|TRBV12-3/TRBV12-4|-
CASSLSRAGDSPLHF
TGTGCCAGCAGTTTGTCCCGGGCGGGGGACTCACCCCTCCACTTT
>TRBJ2-1|-|TRBV27|-
CASRSGTAYNEQFF
TGTGCCAGCCGCTCAGGGACGGCCTACAATGAGCAGTTCTTC
>TRBJ1-4|-|TRBV4-1|-
CASSKSTNEKLFF
TGCGCCAGCAGCAAGTCAACTAATGAAAAACTGTTTTTT
>TRBJ2-1|TRBD2|TRBV12-3/TRBV12-4|-
CASSFIRGGAHEQFF
TGTGCCAGCAGTTTCATCCGGGGGGGGGCCCATGAGCAGTTCTTC
>TRBJ2-1|-|TRBV6-2/TRBV6-3|once
CASGASWNEQFF
TGTGCCAGCGGTGCCTCTTGGAATGAGCAGTTCTTC
>TRBJ2-1|-|TRBV5-1|-
CASSAAGRYNEQFF
TGCGCCAGCAGCGCAGCAGGGCGGTACAATGAGCAGTTCTTC
>TRBJ2-6|-|TRBV4-1|-
CASSQLLLLSGANVLTF
TGCGCCAGCAGCCAACTCTTACTGCTCTCTGGGGCCAACGTCCTGACTTTC
>TRBJ2-5|TRBD2|TRBV7-9|-
CASSFRPGGDELYF
TGTGCCAGCAGCTTCCGACCGGGAGGCGACGAGCTGTACTTC
>TRBJ1-1|-|TRBV5-1|-
CASSSDSVTEAFF
TGCGCCAGCAGCTCGGACAGCGTCACTGAAGCTTTCTTT
>TRBJ2-3|-|TRBV7-3|-
CASSSGLGGRDTQYF
TGTGCCAGCAGCTCTGGACTGGGCGGCCGCGATACGCAGTATTTT
>TRBJ2-7|-|TRBV6-6|-
CASSYSTTSSPYEQYF
TGTGCCAGCAGTTACTCCACGACTAGTTCACCCTACGAGCAGTACTTC
>TRBJ2-7|TRBD2|TRBV20-1|-
CSASGLAAGSYEQYF
TGCAGTGCTAGCGGGCTAGCGGCCGGTTCCTACGAGCAGTACTTC
>TRBJ1-2|-|TRBV29-1|few
CSVEDLTTDGYTF
TGCAGCGTTGAAGATCTGACTACAGATGGCTACACCTTC
>TRBJ2-5|TRBD2|TRBV12-3/TRBV12-4|-
CASSLDTSAQETQYF
TGTGCCAGCAGTTTAGACACTAGCGCCCAAGAGACCCAGTACTTC
>TRBJ2-1|TRBD2|TRBV3-1|-
CASSLQGPSGRNEQFF
TGTGCCAGCAGCCTCCAGGGGCCTAGCGGGAGGAATGAGCAGTTCTTC
>TRBJ2-7|TRBD2|TRBV20-1|-
CSARDRLANTYEQYF
TGCAGTGCTAGGGACAGACTAGCGAATACCTACGAGCAGTACTTC
>TRBJ2-2|TRBD2|TRBV9|-
CASSVFWGGDTGELFF
TGTGCCAGCAGCGTATTTTGGGGAGGGGATACCGGGGAGCTGTTTTTT
>TRBJ1-4|-|TRBV20-1|many
CSAFSDEKLFF
TGCAGTGCTTTCAGCGATGAAAAACTGTTTTTT
>TRBJ1-6|-|TRBV4-3|-
CASSQETSRGNSPLHF
TGCGCCAGCAGCCAAGAGACGTCACGCGGTAATTCACCCCTCCACTTT
>TRBJ2-2|-|TRBV5-1|-
CASSLAGHLTGELFF
TGCGCCAGCAGCTTGGCGGGACACCTCACCGGGGAGCTGTTTTTT